This TCR beta chain was recovered during a study of blood T cell repertoires in COVID-19. Overall study context: Samples taken during acute and convalescent COVID-19 were collected in the United States, Italy and Spain. From T cells, B-cell-depleted T cells, or PBMCs came the material, which was cDNA or gDNA.

V lost 6 bases and J lost 4; bases outside the gene matches: 10. This CDR3 spans 15 amino acids. Germline CDR1 reads SNHLY; CDR2 reads FYNNEI. This clone was observed once. Original analysis: Estimation of nucleated cell counts relied on the amplification of reference gene primers. Clones were read by immunoSEQ multiplex PCR, and TCRdb kept only the in-frame ones, dropping some. V and J calls and clone size are given by that table; D and trimming were obtained from the DNA. The sample lists over 150,000 clones, about nine tenths occurring once. The V gene is TRBV2, the J gene TRBJ2-3, with 7 bases lining up with TRBD1. Sequencing input: peripheral blood. This clonotype was obtained from a man between 18 and 35 years old who had recovered from COVID-19. For the CDR3, the DNA is TGTGCCAGCAGGTGGACAGGAGTGATAGCAGATACGCAGTATTTT. As protein: CASRWTGVIADTQYF.